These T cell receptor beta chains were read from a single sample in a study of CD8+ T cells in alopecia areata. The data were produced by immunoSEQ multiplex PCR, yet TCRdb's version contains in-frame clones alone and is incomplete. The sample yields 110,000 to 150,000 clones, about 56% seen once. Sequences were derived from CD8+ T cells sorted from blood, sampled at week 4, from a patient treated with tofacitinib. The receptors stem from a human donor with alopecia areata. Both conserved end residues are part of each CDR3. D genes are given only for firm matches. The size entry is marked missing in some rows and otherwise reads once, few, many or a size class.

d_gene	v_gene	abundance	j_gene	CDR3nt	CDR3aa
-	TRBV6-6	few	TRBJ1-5	TGTGCCAGCGAGTGGGGTGGGGGTCAGCCCCAGCATTTT	CASEWGGGQPQHF
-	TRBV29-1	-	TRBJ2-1	TGCGGCTCCAGAAGGGATGGTCGGAATGAGCAGTTCTTC	CGSRRDGRNEQFF
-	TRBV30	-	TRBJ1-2	TGTGCCTGGGAAATGGGGGCCAACTATGGCTACACCTTC	CAWEMGANYGYTF
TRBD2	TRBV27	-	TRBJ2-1	TGTGCCAGCAGTTTAGTTTTAGCGGGGGGGTATAGTGAGCAGTTCTTC	CASSLVLAGGYSEQFF
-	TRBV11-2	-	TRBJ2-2	TGTGCCAGCAGCTTATACGGGGAATGGGCCGGGGAGCTGTTTTTT	CASSLYGEWAGELFF
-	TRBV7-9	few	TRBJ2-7	TGTGCCAGCAGCTTAATGAGTCCGCGCGAGCAGTACTTC	CASSLMSPREQYF
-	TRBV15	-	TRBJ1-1	TGTGCCACCAGCAGAGATGCCTTCTACACTGAAGCTTTCTTT	CATSRDAFYTEAFF
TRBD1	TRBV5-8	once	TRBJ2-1	TGTGCCAGCAGCCCCGGACAGGGACCTAATGAGCAGTTCTTC	CASSPGQGPNEQFF
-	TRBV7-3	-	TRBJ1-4	TGTGCCAGCAGCCACTCTCAGGGGCCTAATGAAAAACTGTTTTTT	CASSHSQGPNEKLFF
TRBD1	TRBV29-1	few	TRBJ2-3	TGCAGCGTCCGCGGTATGGGACAGGCAGATACGCAGTATTTT	CSVRGMGQADTQYF
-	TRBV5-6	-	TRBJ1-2	TGTGCCAGCAGCTTGGTGACAGACTATGGCTACACCTTC	CASSLVTDYGYTF
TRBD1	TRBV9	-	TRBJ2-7	TGTGCCAGCAGCTCAACAGGGGGCGGGTACGAGCAGTACTTC	CASSSTGGGYEQYF
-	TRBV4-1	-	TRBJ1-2	TGCGCCAGCAGCCAAGATCGGGCGGATAGCGGCTACACCTTC	CASSQDRADSGYTF